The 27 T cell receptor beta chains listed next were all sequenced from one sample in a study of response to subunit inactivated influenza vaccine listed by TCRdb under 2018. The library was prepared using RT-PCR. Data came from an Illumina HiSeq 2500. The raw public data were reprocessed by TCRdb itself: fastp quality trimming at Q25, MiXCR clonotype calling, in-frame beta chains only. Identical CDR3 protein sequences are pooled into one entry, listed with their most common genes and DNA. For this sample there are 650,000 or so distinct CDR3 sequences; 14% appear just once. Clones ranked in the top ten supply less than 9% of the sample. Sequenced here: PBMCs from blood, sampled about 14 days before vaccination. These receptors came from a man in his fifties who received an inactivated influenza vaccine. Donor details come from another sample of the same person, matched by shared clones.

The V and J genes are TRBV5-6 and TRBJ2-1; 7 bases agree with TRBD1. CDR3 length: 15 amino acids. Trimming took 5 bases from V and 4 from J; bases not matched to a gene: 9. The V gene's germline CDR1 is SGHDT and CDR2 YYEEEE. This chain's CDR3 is CASRGRQGGYNEQFF. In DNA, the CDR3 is TGTGCCAGCAGGGGACGACAGGGTGGGTACAATGAGCAGTTCTTC.

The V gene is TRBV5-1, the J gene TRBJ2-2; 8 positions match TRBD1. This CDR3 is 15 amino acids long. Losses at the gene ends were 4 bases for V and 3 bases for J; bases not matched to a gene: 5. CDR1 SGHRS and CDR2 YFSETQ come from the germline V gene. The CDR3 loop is CASSMTGDYTGELFF. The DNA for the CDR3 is TGCGCCAGCAGCATGACAGGGGATTACACCGGGGAGCTGTTTTTT.

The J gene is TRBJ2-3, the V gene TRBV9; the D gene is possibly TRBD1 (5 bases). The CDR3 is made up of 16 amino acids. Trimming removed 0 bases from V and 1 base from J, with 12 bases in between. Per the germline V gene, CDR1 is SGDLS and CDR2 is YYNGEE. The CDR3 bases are TGTGCCAGCAGCGTAGATATGCAAGGGGGCACAGATACGCAGTATTTT. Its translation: CASSVDMQGGTDTQYF. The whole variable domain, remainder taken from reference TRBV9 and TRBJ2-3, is DSGVTQTPKHLITATGQRVTLRCSPRSGDLSVYWYQQSLDQGLQFLIQYYNGEERAKGNILERFSAQQFPDLHSELNLSSLELGDSALYFCASSVDMQGGTDTQYFGPGTRLTVL.

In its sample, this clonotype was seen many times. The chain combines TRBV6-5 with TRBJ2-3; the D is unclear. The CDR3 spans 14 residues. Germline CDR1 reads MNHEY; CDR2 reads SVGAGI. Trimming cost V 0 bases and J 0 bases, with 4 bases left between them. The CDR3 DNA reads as TGTGCCAGCAGTTACTCCAGAAGCACAGATACGCAGTATTTT. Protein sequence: CASSYSRSTDTQYF.

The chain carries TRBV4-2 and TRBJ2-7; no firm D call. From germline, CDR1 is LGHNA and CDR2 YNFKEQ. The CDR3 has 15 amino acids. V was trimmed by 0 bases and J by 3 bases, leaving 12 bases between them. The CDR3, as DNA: TGTGCCAGCAGCCAAGATCTGGTCTCAGTCTACGAGCAGTACTTC. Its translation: CASSQDLVSVYEQYF.

The CDR3 spells CASSQDGAGNEKLFF. The DNA of the CDR3 is TGTGCCAGCAGCCAGGACGGGGCCGGTAATGAAAAACTGTTTTTT. The V and J genes are TRBV3-1 and TRBJ1-4, with D possibly being TRBD1 (5 bases). The germline gives CDR1 LGHDT, CDR2 YNNKEL (reference sequence). The CDR3 loop spans 15 amino acids. The V end was cut by 3 bases, the J end by 4 bases, with 12 bases between. Full variable domain (outside the CDR3, taken from reference TRBV3-1 and TRBJ1-4): DTAVSQTPKYLVTQMGNDKSIKCEQNLGHDTMYWYKQDSKKFLKIMFSYNNKELIINETVPNRFSPKSPDKAHLNLHINSLELGDSAVYFCASSQDGAGNEKLFFGSGTQLSVL.

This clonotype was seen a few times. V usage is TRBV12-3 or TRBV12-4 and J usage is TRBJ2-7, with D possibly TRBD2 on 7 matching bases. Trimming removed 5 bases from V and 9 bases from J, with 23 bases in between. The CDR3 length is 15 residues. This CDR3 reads CASSRGGGPGQGQYF. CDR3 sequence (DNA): TGTGCCAGCAGTCGTGGGGGGGGCCCCGGGCAAGGGCAGTACTTC.

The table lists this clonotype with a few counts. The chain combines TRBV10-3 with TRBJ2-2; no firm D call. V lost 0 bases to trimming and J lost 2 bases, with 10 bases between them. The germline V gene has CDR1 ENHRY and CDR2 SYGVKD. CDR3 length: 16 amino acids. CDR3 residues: CAISESGPHNTGELFF. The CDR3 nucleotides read TGTGCCATCAGTGAGTCCGGCCCGCACAACACCGGGGAGCTGTTTTTT.

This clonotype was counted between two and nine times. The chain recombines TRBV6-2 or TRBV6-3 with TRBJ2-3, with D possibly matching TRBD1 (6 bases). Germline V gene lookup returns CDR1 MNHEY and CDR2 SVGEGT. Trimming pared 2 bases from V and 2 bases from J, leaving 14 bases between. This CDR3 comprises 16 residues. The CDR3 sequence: CASSYIVGHPTDTQYF. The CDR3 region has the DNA TGTGCCAGCAGTTACATCGTGGGACACCCCACAGATACGCAGTATTTT.

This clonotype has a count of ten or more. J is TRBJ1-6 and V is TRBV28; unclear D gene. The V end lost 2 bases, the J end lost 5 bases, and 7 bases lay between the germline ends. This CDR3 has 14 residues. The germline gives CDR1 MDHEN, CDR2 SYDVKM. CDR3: CASSLNRDNSPLHF. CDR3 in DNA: TGTGCCAGCAGTTTAAACAGAGATAATTCACCCCTCCACTTT.

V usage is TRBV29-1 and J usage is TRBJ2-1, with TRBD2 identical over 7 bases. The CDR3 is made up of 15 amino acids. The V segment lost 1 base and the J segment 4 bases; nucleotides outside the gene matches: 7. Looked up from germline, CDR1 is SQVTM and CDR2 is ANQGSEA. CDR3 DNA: TGCAGCGTTGAAGCTGAAGCGGGACGTTACAATGAGCAGTTCTTC. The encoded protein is CSVEAEAGRYNEQFF.

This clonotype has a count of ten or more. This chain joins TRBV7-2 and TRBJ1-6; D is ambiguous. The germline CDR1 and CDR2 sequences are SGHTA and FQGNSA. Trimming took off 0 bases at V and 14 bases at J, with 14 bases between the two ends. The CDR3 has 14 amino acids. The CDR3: CASSLAKGGRSLHF. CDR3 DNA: TGTGCCAGCAGCTTAGCTAAAGGTGGGAGATCCCTCCACTTT.

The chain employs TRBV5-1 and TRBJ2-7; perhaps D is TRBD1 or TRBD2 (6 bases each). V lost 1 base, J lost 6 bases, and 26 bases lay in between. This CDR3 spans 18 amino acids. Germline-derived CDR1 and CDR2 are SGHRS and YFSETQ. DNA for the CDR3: TGCGCCAGCAGCTTGAAAGGGGCCACAGGGAGTGGGAGGATCGAGCAGTACTTC. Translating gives CASSLKGATGSGRIEQYF.

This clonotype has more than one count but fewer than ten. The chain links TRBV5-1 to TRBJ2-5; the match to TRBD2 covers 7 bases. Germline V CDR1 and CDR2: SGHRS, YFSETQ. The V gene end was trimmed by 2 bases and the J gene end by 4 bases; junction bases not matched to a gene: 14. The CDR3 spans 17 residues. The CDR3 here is CASSLSTPPGRAETQYF. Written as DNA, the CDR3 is TGCGCCAGCAGCTTATCCACACCTCCGGGGAGGGCAGAGACCCAGTACTTC. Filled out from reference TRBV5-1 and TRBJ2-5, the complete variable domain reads KAGVTQTPRYLIKTRGQQVTLSCSPISGHRSVSWYQQTPGQGLQFLFEYFSETQRNKGNFPGRFSGRQFSNSRSEMNVSTLELGDSALYLCASSLSTPPGRAETQYFGPGTRLLVL.

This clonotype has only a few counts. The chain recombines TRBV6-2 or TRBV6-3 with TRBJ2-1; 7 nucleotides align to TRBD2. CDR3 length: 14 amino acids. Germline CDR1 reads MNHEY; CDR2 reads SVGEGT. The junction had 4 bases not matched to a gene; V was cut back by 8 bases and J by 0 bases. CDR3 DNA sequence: TGTGCCAGCGGGAGGGCCGGCTCCTACAATGAGCAGTTCTTC. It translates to CASGRAGSYNEQFF.

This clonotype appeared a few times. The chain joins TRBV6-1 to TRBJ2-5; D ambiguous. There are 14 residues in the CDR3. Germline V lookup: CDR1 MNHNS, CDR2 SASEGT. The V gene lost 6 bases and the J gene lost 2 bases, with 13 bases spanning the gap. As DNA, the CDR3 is TGTGCCAGCAGGTCTGGTGGGGTACAAGAGACCCAGTACTTC. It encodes CASRSGGVQETQYF.

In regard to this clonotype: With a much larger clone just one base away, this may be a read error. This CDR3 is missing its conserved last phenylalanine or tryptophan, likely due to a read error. The DNA for the CDR3 is TGCGCCAGCAGCCCTCGGGACAGCACCCAGAGCTACACCGTC. Encoded protein: CASSPRDSTQSYTV. The V and J genes are TRBV4-1 and TRBJ1-2, with 7 nucleotides matching TRBD1. From germline, CDR1 is MGHRA and CDR2 YSYEKL. V lost 4 bases, J lost 9 bases, and 11 bases stayed unmatched. This CDR3 region has 14 residues.

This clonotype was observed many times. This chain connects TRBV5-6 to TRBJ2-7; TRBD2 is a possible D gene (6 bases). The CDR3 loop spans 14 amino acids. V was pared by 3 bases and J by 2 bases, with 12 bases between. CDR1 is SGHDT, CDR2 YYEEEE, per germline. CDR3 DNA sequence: TGTGCCAGCAGCTGGGGGGTAGACACCTACGAGCAGTACTTC. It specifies CASSWGVDTYEQYF.

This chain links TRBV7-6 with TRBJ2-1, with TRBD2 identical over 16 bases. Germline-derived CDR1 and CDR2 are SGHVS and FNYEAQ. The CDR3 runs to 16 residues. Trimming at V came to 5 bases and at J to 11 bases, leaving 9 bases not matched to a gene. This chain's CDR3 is CASSQPGLAGGSKQFF. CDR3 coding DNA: TGTGCCAGCAGCCAGCCGGGACTAGCGGGGGGGTCGAAGCAGTTCTTC. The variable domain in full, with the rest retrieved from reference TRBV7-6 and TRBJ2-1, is GAGVSQSPRYKVTKRGQDVALRCDPISGHVSLYWYRQALGQGPEFLTYFNYEAQQDKSGLPNDRFSAERPEGSISTLTIQRTEQRDSAMYRCASSQPGLAGGSKQFFGPGTRLTVL.

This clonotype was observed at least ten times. The CDR3 DNA follows: TGTGCCAGCAGCCCAACATGGGGCACTGAAGCTTTCTTT. Its translation: CASSPTWGTEAFF. The chain uses TRBV3-1 and TRBJ1-1; D is ambiguous. The ends were cut back, 4 bases at V and 4 bases at J, with 10 bases in the middle. Germline V gene sequence: CDR1 LGHDT, CDR2 YNNKEL (reference sequence). This CDR3 has 13 residues.

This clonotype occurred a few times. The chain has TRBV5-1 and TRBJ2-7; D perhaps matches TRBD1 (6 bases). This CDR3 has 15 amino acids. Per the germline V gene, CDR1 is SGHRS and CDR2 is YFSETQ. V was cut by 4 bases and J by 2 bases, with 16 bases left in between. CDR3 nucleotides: TGCGCCAGCAGCCGATCCTCATCAGGGGCCTACGAGCAGTACTTC. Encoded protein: CASSRSSSGAYEQYF.

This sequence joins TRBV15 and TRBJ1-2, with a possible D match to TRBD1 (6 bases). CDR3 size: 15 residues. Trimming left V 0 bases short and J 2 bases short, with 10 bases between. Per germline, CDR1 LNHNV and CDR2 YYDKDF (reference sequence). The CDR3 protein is CATSRDRGANYGYTF. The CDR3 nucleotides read TGTGCCACCAGCAGAGATCGGGGGGCCAACTATGGCTACACCTTC.

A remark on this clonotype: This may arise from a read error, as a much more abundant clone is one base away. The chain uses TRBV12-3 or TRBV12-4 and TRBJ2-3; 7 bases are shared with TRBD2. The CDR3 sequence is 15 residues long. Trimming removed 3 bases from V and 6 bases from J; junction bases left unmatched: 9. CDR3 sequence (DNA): TGTGCCAGCAGTTTGTCAGCGGGACTTTCGGATACGCAGTATTTT. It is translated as CASSLSAGLSDTQYF.

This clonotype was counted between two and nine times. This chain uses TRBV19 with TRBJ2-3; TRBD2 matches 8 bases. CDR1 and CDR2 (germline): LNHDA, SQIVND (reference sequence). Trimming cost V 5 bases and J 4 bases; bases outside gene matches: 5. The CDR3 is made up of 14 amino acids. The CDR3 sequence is CASSWSSGPDTQYF. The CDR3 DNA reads TGTGCCAGTAGTTGGTCTAGCGGGCCAGATACGCAGTATTTT.

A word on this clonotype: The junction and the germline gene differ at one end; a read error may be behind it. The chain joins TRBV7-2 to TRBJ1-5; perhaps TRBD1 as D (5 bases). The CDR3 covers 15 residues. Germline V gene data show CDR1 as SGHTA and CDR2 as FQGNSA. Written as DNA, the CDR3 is TGTGCCAGCAGTTTCGGGGCCGATGGGTTTCAGCCCCAGCTTTTT. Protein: CASSFGADGFQPQLF.

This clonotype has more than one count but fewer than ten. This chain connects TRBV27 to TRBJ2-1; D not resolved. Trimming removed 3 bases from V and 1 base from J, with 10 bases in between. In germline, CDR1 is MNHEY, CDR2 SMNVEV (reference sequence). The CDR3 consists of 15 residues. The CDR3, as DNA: TGTGCCAGCAGTTTTGAGCACGTGTCCTACAATGAGCAGTTCTTC. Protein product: CASSFEHVSYNEQFF.

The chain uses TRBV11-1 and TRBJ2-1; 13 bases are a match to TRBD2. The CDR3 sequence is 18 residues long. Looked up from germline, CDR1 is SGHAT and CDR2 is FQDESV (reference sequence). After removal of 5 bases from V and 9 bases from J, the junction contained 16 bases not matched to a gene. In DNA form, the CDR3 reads TGTGCCAGCAGCCCCCGACTAGCGGGGGGCCCTCCTATCGGTGAGCAGTTCTTC. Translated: CASSPRLAGGPPIGEQFF.